The T cell receptor (beta chain) described here comes from a study of regulatory and conventional T cells in RAG deficiency. General study results and limits: Shannon entropy was markedly lower and Simpson indices higher in RAG-deficient patients than control T-cell subsets. Shorter CDR3s in all patient subsets; >85% Treg-Tconv overlap in Omenn.

Produced via immunoSEQ multiplex PCR; TCRdb's table is partial and in-frame only. The table includes 25,000 to 35,000 clones, about 87% detected once. This CDR3 region has 13 residues. V lost 5 bases, J lost 0 bases, and 7 bases lay in between. From germline, CDR1 is SEHNR and CDR2 FQNEAQ (reference sequence). Comments on this clone: The antigen is not known.

This sample also belongs to another study, concerning regulatory T cells. That report notes: Amplification used 52 TRBV primers and 13 TRBJ primers. In patients, unique TRB V-J pairs were restricted and V/J usage skewed, especially in Tregs.

The material sequenced was CD8+ T cells sorted from blood. This TCR was recovered from a human donor in good health. The chain combines TRBV7-9 with TRBJ1-1; no reliable D call. The CDR3 sequence is CASSRNLNTEAFF. The CDR3 bases are TGTGCCAGCAGCCGTAACCTGAACACTGAAGCTTTCTTT.